This paragraph covers one T cell receptor beta chain sequence. These data belong to a study of beta chain features in type 1 diabetes. The entirety of the isolated RNA underwent reverse transcription, so expressed TCRB transcripts were sequenced. The protocol was immunoSEQ multiplex PCR, while the TCRdb copy is restricted to in-frame clones and leaves out a portion. Among around 58,000 clones, around 63% were seen once, and the ten largest hold 2% to 2.5%. The CDR3 extends over 15 amino acids. V was pared by 5 bases and J by 11 bases, with 22 bases between. CDR1 MNHNS and CDR2 SASEGT come from the germline V gene.

Sequenced material: Tregs from blood. V gene TRBV6-1 combines with J gene TRBJ1-5; a possible D gene is TRBD1 (5 bases). The receptor's source is a young woman in good health. CDR3 amino acids: CASSTRQPGHRTQHF. The CDR3 nucleotides are TGTGCCAGCAGTACACGACAGCCAGGTCATCGGACCCAGCATTTT.